This T cell receptor beta chain was sequenced in a study of T-cell memory formation after mild COVID-19. Study in general: Across donors, TCR clusters were largely donor specific.

TCRdb analysed the 5' RACE reads with MiXCR anew, one entry per CDR3 protein. Of hundreds of thousands of distinct CDR3 sequences listed, about 25% were seen once; the top ten hold roughly 14%. Study observations and caveats: The study found contracting CD4+ clones mainly in CM and EM and contracting CD8+ clones in EMRA.

Concerning this clonotype itself: Antigen unknown.

The receptor was derived from an adult woman who had mild COVID-19 (a few samples of this study predate the infection). Cell type and time point are not known. The sample was PBMCs or a T cell subset sorted from them (not recorded which).

The CDR3 protein is CASGPPAGRATGELFF. In DNA, the CDR3 is TGTGCCAGCGGACCCCCGGCGGGCAGGGCTACCGGGGAGCTGTTTTTT. The chain employs TRBV2 and TRBJ2-2, with D possibly being TRBD1 or TRBD2 (5 bases each). CDR1 is SNHLY and CDR2 is FYNNEI in the germline V gene. This CDR3 contains 16 residues. Trimming pared 8 bases from V and 5 bases from J, leaving 21 bases between.